The 2 T cell receptor beta chains below come from one sample, sequenced in a study of cytomegalovirus exposure and HLA in healthy donors. The table came from immunoSEQ multiplex PCR; TCRdb's copy has only in-frame clones and leaves some out. Of some 69,000 clones in the sample, 96% were seen once. Sequencing was performed on PBMCs. These receptors came from a woman in her late teens or twenties in good health and CMV-seropositive.

The V and J genes are TRBV5-1 and TRBJ1-4; TRBD1 aligns across 8 bases. Germline V lookup: CDR1 SGHRS, CDR2 YFSETQ. There are 14 residues in the CDR3. V lost 4 bases to trimming and J lost 5 bases; unmatched junction nucleotides: 4. The CDR3 spells CASSRDRHNEKLFF. CDR3 DNA: TGCGCCAGCAGCCGGGACAGGCACAATGAAAAACTGTTTTTT.

The rearrangement joins TRBV29-1 to TRBJ2-5; TRBD2 aligns across 10 bases. Unmatched junction bases numbered 4, after V lost 7 bases and J lost 2 bases. Germline lookup yields CDR1 SQVTM and CDR2 ANQGSEA. CDR3 length: 13 amino acids. The CDR3 region has the DNA TGCAGCGGCCTTAGCGGGAGGCAAGAGACCCAGTACTTC. This gives the protein CSGLSGRQETQYF.